Below, 6 T cell receptor beta chains from the same sample are listed, as sequenced in a study of Ad26.COV2.S vaccination and SARS-CoV-2 variants. The assay was immunoSEQ multiplex PCR, and TCRdb's table has in-frame clones only and misses some. The sample contains around 450,000 clones, more than 75% of which appear only once. Treatment defined: around 19 received Ad26.COV2.S at low or high dose, single or two shots; 5 received placebo; per-sample allocation not given. The samples date from day 63 after the first vaccine or placebo injection. Sequenced here: peripheral blood, sampled in a trial of Ad26.COV2.S vaccine versus placebo. Receptors originate from a person between 18 and 60 years old who received the Ad26.COV2.S COVID-19 vaccine or a placebo.

The chain joins TRBV11-3 to TRBJ2-1; no firm D call. V lost 5 bases to trimming and J lost 7 bases, with 9 bases between them. The CDR3 is 12 residues long. Germline V gene data show CDR1 as SGHNT and CDR2 as YENEEA. CDR3 DNA: TGTGCCAGCAGCCTGAACCGGAATGAGCAGTTCTTC. Translating it yields CASSLNRNEQFF.

This clone has only one observation. The chain has TRBV27 and TRBJ2-1; 8 nucleotides line up with TRBD2. CDR3 length equals 16 residues. V lost 4 bases, J lost 3 bases, and 8 bases stayed unmatched. Germline V gives CDR1 MNHEY, CDR2 SMNVEV (reference sequence). The CDR3 sequence is CASSSSGGPIYNEQFF. The CDR3 DNA reads TGTGCCAGCAGTTCCTCGGGGGGGCCAATCTACAATGAGCAGTTCTTC.

The chain recombines TRBV6-2 or TRBV6-3 with TRBJ2-1; 7 nucleotides align to TRBD2. This CDR3 has 17 amino acids. CDR1 is MNHEY and CDR2 is SVGEGT in the germline V gene. The junction had 9 bases not matched to a gene; V was cut back by 0 bases and J by 4 bases. The DNA for the CDR3 is TGTGCCAGCAGTTACTCGCCGCCCGCGGGGGTTTACAATGAGCAGTTCTTC. Amino acids: CASSYSPPAGVYNEQFF.

The CDR3 is CSVEGTIWGQETQYF. DNA of the CDR3: TGCAGCGTTGAAGGCACTATATGGGGGCAAGAGACCCAGTACTTC. This rearrangement joins TRBV29-1 to TRBJ2-5, with D perhaps assigned TRBD1 or TRBD2 (5 bases each). The CDR3 runs to 15 residues. CDR1 and CDR2 from the germline V gene are SQVTM and ANQGSEA. Trimming left V 1 base short and J 2 bases short, with 14 bases between.

This clone was detected once. The rearrangement uses TRBV11-3 and TRBJ2-3; 9 nucleotides agree with TRBD1. This CDR3 has 17 amino acids. The J segment lost 0 bases and the V segment lost 1 base, leaving 5 bases of the junction unmatched. Germline lookup yields CDR1 SGHNT and CDR2 YENEEA. The CDR3 nucleotides read TGTGCCAGCAGCTTAGTGCGGGACAGGGCAAGCACAGATACGCAGTATTTT. This sequence encodes CASSLVRDRASTDTQYF.

J is TRBJ2-5 and V is TRBV5-4; D call uncertain. V was pared by 2 bases and J by 5 bases, with 10 bases between. Germline CDR1 reads SGHNT; CDR2 reads YYREEE (reference sequence). CDR3 length equals 13 residues. The CDR3, as DNA: TGTGCCAGCAGCTTCTTTGGGATCGAGACCCAGTACTTC. Protein: CASSFFGIETQYF.